This TCR beta chain appears in the sequencing data of a study of T cell responses to AZD1222 COVID-19 vaccine. Turning to the study itself: Second doses were pooled across both intervals (about 4 or about 12 weeks). Whole-study findings and limits: Recipients of two AZD1222 doses showed rising Spike-specific TCR breadth and depth. Dominant at 160-218 and 743-854, vaccine-associated CD4 TCRs also spanned spike. No repertoire was sampled before or during the peak T cell response, only after it.

This clone was found once. Its antigen is as yet unknown. J was trimmed by 3 bases and V by 4 bases; bases with no gene match: 3. This CDR3 region has 13 residues. Germline loops: CDR1 SGHAT, CDR2 FQNNGV. Using immunoSEQ multiplex PCR, the repertoire was profiled, and TCRdb retains in-frame clones only, with some absent. The table includes 99,000 or so clones, around 89% detected once. The TCR originated in an adult in good health. Sequencing was performed on peripheral blood, taken on day 0 of AZD1222 vaccination. The J gene is TRBJ2-7, the V gene TRBV11-2; 7 bases fit TRBD1. CDR3 sequence (DNA): TGTGCCAGCAGCTACGGGACAGACTACGAGCAGTACTTC. Amino acid sequence: CASSYGTDYEQYF.